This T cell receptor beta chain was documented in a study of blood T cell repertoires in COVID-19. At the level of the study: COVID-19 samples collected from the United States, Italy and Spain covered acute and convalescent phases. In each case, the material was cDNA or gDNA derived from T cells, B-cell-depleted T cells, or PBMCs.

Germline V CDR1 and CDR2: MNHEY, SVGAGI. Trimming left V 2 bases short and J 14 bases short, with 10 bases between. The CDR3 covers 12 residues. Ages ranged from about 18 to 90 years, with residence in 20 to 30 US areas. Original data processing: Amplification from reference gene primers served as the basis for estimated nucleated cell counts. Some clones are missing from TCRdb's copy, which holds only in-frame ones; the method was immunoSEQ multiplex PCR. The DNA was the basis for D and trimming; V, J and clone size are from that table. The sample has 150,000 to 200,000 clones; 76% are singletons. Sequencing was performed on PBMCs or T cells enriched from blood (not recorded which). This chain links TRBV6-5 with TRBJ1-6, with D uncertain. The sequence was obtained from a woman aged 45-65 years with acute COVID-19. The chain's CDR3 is CASSYGGQALHF. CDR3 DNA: TGTGCCAGCAGTTACGGCGGGCAAGCCCTCCACTTT.